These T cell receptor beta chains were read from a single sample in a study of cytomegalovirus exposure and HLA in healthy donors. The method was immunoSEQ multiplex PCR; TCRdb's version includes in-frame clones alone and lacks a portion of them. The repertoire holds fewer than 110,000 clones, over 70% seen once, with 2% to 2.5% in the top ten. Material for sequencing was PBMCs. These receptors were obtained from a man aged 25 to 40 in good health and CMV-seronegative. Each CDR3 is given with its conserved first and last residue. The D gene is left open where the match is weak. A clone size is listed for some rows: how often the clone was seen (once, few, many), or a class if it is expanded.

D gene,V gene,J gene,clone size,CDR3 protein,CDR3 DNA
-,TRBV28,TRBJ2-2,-,CASSPQGIPGELFF,TGTGCCAGCAGTCCTCAGGGGATCCCCGGGGAGCTGTTTTTT
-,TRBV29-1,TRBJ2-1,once,CSVSNEQFF,TGCAGCGTTTCGAATGAGCAGTTCTTC
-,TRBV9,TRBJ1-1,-,CASSVGGRTEAFF,TGTGCCAGCAGCGTCGGGGGACGGACTGAAGCTTTCTTT
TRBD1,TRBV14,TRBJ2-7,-,CASSLLEGQGANYEQYF,TGTGCCAGCAGCCTCCTGGAGGGGCAGGGGGCAAATTACGAGCAGTACTTC
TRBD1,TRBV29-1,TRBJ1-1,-,CSALGGGQPWLPAEAFF,TGCAGCGCCCTCGGGGGGGGACAGCCTTGGTTGCCGGCTGAAGCTTTCTTT
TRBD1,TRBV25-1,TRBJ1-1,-,CASTAGGLNTEAFF,TGTGCCAGCACAGCAGGGGGCTTGAACACTGAAGCTTTCTTT
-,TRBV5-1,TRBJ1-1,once,CASSPGTEGTEAFF,TGCGCCAGCAGCCCGGGCACGGAGGGCACTGAAGCTTTCTTT
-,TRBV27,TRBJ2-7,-,CASSLGRDYEQYF,TGTGCCAGCAGTTTAGGCAGGGACTACGAGCAGTACTTC
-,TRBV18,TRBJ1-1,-,CASLPAGTSVTEAFF,TGTGCCAGCTTACCTGCAGGCACCTCGGTTACTGAAGCTTTCTTT
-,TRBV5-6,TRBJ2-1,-,CASSYGGNEQFF,TGTGCCAGCAGCTACGGCGGCAATGAGCAGTTCTTC
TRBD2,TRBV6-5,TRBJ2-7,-,CASRREGSSYEQYF,TGTGCCAGCAGGAGGGAGGGAAGCTCCTACGAGCAGTACTTC
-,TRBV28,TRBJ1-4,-,CASSPYEKLFF,TGTGCCAGCAGTCCTTATGAAAAACTGTTTTTT
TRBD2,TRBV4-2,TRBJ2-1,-,CASSLTTSQNNEQFF,TGTGCCAGCAGCCTGACGACTAGCCAAAACAATGAGCAGTTCTTC
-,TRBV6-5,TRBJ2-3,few,CASTNADTQYF,TGTGCCAGCACCAACGCGGATACGCAGTATTTT
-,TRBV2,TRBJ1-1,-,CASYRVLTEAFF,TGTGCCAGCTACAGGGTCCTCACTGAAGCTTTCTTT
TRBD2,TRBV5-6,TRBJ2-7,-,CASSPGTSGQYF,TGTGCCAGCAGCCCCGGGACTAGCGGACAGTACTTC
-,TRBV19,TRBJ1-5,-,CASRHRQTGGNQPQHF,TGTGCCAGTAGGCACCGACAGACGGGAGGGAATCAGCCCCAGCATTTT
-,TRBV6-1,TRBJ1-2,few,CAGTAAGYYGYTF,TGTGCCGGAACCGCCGCGGGGTACTATGGCTACACCTTC
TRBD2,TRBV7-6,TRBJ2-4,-,CASSPRGSGSPWAKNIQYF,TGTGCCAGCAGCCCCCGGGGTAGCGGGAGCCCCTGGGCCAAAAACATTCAGTACTTC
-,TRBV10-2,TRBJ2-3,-,CASSPRSGPTDTQYF,TGCGCCAGCAGTCCAAGAAGCGGCCCCACAGATACGCAGTATTTT
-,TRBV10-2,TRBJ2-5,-,CASSENAGIQETQYF,TGCGCCAGCAGTGAGAACGCAGGAATACAAGAGACCCAGTACTTC
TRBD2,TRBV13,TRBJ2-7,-,CASRQGLAGVHEQYF,TGTGCCAGCAGACAGGGACTAGCGGGAGTACACGAGCAGTACTTC
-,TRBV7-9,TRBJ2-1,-,CASSSPQVISYNEQFF,TGTGCCAGCAGCTCACCCCAGGTAATCTCCTACAATGAGCAGTTCTTC
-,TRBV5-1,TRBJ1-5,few,CASSWAQISNQPQHF,TGCGCCAGCAGCTGGGCACAGATTAGCAATCAGCCCCAGCATTTT
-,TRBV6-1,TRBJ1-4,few,CASSEAGAEKLFF,TGTGCCAGCAGTGAAGCTGGGGCCGAAAAACTGTTTTTT
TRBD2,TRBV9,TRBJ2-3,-,CASSVGSGGPTDTQYF,TGTGCCAGCAGCGTAGGGTCGGGAGGGCCCACAGATACGCAGTATTTT
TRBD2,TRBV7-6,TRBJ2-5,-,CASRRGGRETQYF,TGTGCCAGCAGACGGGGAGGGCGAGAGACCCAGTACTTC
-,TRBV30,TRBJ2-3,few,CAWSETGGTDTQYF,TGTGCCTGGAGTGAGACGGGGGGCACAGATACGCAGTATTTT
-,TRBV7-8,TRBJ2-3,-,CASSSRAPKGQGDTQYF,TGTGCCAGCAGCTCTAGGGCCCCCAAGGGGCAGGGAGATACGCAGTATTTT